This T cell receptor beta chain was documented in a study of OX40 agonist ivuxolimab in advanced cancers. Overall study context: Dose-escalation cases comprised hepatocellular carcinoma, melanoma, renal cell or head and neck cancer. From about 20 to 80 years was the age range, with a mean of 60 years, and about 78% were male.

Germline V gene sequence: CDR1 SGHAT, CDR2 FQNNGV. The junction had 9 bases not matched to a gene; V was cut back by 4 bases and J by 5 bases. The CDR3 totals 15 residues. It was autoimmune disease history or systemic immunosuppression that excluded patients. The assay was immunoSEQ multiplex PCR, and TCRdb's table has in-frame clones only and misses some. Seen here are more than 95,000 clones, roughly 90% observed once, and the top ten hold 0.65% to 0.95%. The clonotype comes from an adult with an advanced solid tumor such as melanoma, head and neck, liver or kidney cancer. The sample in question was CD4+ or CD8+ T cells sorted from blood, obtained in a trial of the OX40 agonist ivuxolimab. The genes are TRBV11-2 and TRBJ2-5; 8 nucleotides line up with TRBD2. The CDR3 sequence is CASSSKRTSIETQYF. The CDR3, as DNA: TGTGCCAGCAGCTCGAAGCGGACTAGCATTGAGACCCAGTACTTC.